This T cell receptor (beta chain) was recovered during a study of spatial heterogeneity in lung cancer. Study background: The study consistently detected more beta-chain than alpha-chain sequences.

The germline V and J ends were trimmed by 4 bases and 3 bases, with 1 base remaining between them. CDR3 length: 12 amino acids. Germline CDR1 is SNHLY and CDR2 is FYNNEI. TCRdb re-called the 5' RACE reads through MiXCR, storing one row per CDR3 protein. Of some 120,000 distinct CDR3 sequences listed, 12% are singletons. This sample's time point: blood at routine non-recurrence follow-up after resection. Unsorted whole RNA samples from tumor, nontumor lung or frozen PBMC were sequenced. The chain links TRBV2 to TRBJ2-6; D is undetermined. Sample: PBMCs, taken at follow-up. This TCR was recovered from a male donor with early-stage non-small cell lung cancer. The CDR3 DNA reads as TGTGCCAGCAGTGTTGGGGCCAACGTCCTGACTTTC. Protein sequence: CASSVGANVLTF.